The rows below give T cell receptor beta chains drawn from one sample of a study of T cells after yellow fever vaccination. TCRdb re-analysed the 5' RACE reads in MiXCR, keeping a single row per CDR3 protein. The sample contains approximately 300,000 distinct CDR3 sequences, 6.8% of which appear only once. The sequencing here drew on PBMCs, taken roughly 45 days after the first yellow fever vaccination. The source of these receptors is a man younger than 30 who received the YFV17D yellow fever vaccine. Each CDR3 is given with its conserved first and last residue. Fields, in order: CDR3 protein, clone size, CDR3 length, J gene, V gene. Clone size is not always given. Where it is, it says once, few, many or a class for expanded clones.

CDR3: CSAITGGETQYF
size: NA
length: 12
J: TRBJ2-5
V: TRBV20-1

CDR3: CASSRTGVEAFF
size: many
length: 12
J: TRBJ1-1
V: TRBV5-1

CDR3: CASSPRPGSPVAKNIQYF
size: NA
length: 18
J: TRBJ2-4
V: TRBV3-1

CDR3: CASSYPKQRTANYGYTF
size: few
length: 17
J: TRBJ1-2
V: TRBV5-5

CDR3: CASSPATGGNTEAFF
size: many
length: 15
J: TRBJ1-1
V: TRBV12-3/TRBV12-4

CDR3: CSVVPGAHTGELFF
size: few
length: 14
J: TRBJ2-2
V: TRBV29-1

CDR3: CASSLLSPVGAGQPQHF
size: few
length: 17
J: TRBJ1-5
V: TRBV28

CDR3: CASSQSGHLNTGELFF
size: many
length: 16
J: TRBJ2-2
V: TRBV9

CDR3: CASSLAGSAKNIQYF
size: few
length: 15
J: TRBJ2-4
V: TRBV5-1

CDR3: CASSFGDSLYNEQFF
size: NA
length: 15
J: TRBJ2-1
V: TRBV7-8

CDR3: CASSFDRRLLEQYF
size: few
length: 14
J: TRBJ2-7
V: TRBV5-1

CDR3: CASSLVPSGTLTGELFF
size: many
length: 17
J: TRBJ2-2
V: TRBV5-1

CDR3: CASSRRDFRTDTQYF
size: few
length: 15
J: TRBJ2-3
V: TRBV7-2

CDR3: CASSQDRDSSGANVLTF
size: many
length: 17
J: TRBJ2-6
V: TRBV4-2

CDR3: CASSYRGAGPYNEQFF
size: NA
length: 16
J: TRBJ2-1
V: TRBV6-5

CDR3: CASSTGPRDTQYF
size: NA
length: 13
J: TRBJ2-3
V: TRBV7-2

CDR3: CASSQEFSGGSYEQYF
size: few
length: 16
J: TRBJ2-7
V: TRBV4-3

CDR3: CASSSGPDADTQYF
size: once
length: 14
J: TRBJ2-3
V: TRBV5-5

CDR3: CSVENGGWDEAFF
size: many
length: 13
J: TRBJ1-1
V: TRBV29-1

CDR3: CASKGTSGGPAETQYF
size: NA
length: 16
J: TRBJ2-5
V: TRBV27

CDR3: CASSQEVSRGPFSYEQYF
size: few
length: 18
J: TRBJ2-7
V: TRBV4-3

CDR3: CASSLGVGGPTDTQYF
size: many
length: 16
J: TRBJ2-3
V: TRBV11-2

CDR3: CASSQGRGRDRNEQFF
size: NA
length: 16
J: TRBJ2-1
V: TRBV4-3

CDR3: CASSLSPRLEETQYF
size: NA
length: 15
J: TRBJ2-5
V: TRBV5-1

CDR3: CASSKSDVGTEAFF
size: few
length: 14
J: TRBJ1-1
V: TRBV3-1

CDR3: CASSQEREGFNTQYF
size: NA
length: 15
J: TRBJ2-3
V: TRBV4-2

CDR3: CASSYGGDSPLHF
size: NA
length: 13
J: TRBJ1-6
V: TRBV6-5

CDR3: CASSSLQLAAETQYF
size: many
length: 15
J: TRBJ2-5
V: TRBV5-1

CDR3: CASSGTSDRSSYNEQFF
size: few
length: 17
J: TRBJ2-1
V: TRBV9

CDR3: CASSYPSGETQETQYF
size: few
length: 16
J: TRBJ2-5
V: TRBV12-3/TRBV12-4

CDR3: CASSVASTQGPQYF
size: few
length: 14
J: TRBJ2-5
V: TRBV9

CDR3: CASSFGGRSYNSPLHF
size: few
length: 16
J: TRBJ1-6
V: TRBV11-2

CDR3: CASSPGEGNGELFF
size: many
length: 14
J: TRBJ2-2
V: TRBV4-2

CDR3: CSARSGALTEAFF
size: few
length: 13
J: TRBJ1-1
V: TRBV20-1

CDR3: CASSYSSGGLDEQFF
size: few
length: 15
J: TRBJ2-1
V: TRBV7-9

CDR3: CASSLTSAGGLTDTQYF
size: once
length: 17
J: TRBJ2-3
V: TRBV7-3

CDR3: CASSLDSTRAFEQYF
size: NA
length: 15
J: TRBJ2-3
V: TRBV5-1

CDR3: CSVVATEAFF
size: few
length: 10
J: TRBJ1-1
V: TRBV29-1

CDR3: CASSPSSLVTFF
size: NA
length: 12
J: TRBJ1-1
V: TRBV13

CDR3: CASSPSGPNQPQHF
size: NA
length: 14
J: TRBJ1-5
V: TRBV18

CDR3: CASSNGQGAYGYTF
size: NA
length: 14
J: TRBJ1-2
V: TRBV7-2

CDR3: CASSLVGARETQYF
size: NA
length: 14
J: TRBJ2-5
V: TRBV5-1